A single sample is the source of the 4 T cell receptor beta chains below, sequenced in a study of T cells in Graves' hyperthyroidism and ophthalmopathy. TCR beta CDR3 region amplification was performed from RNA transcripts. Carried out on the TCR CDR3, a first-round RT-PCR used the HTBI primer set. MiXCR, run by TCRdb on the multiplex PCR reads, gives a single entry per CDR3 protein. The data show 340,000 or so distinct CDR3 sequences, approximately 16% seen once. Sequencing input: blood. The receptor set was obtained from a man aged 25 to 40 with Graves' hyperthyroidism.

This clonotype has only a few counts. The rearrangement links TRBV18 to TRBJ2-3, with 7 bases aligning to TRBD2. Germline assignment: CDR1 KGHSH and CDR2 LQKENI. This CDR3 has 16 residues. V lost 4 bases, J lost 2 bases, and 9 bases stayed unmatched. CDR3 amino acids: CASSHTKSGTTDTQYF. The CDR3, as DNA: TGTGCCAGCTCACACACGAAAAGCGGGACCACAGATACGCAGTATTTT.

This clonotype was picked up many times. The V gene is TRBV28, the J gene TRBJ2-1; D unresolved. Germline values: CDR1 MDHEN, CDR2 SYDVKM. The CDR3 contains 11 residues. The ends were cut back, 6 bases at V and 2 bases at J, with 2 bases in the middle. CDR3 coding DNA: TGTGCCAGCAGGACCTACAATGAGCAGTTCTTC. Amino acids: CASRTYNEQFF.

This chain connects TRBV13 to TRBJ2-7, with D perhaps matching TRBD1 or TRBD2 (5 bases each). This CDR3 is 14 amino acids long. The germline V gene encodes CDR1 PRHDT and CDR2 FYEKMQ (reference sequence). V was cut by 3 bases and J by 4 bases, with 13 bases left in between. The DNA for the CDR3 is TGTGCCAGCAGCTTGTGGGGGAAGAGTTACGAGCAGTACTTC. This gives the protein CASSLWGKSYEQYF.

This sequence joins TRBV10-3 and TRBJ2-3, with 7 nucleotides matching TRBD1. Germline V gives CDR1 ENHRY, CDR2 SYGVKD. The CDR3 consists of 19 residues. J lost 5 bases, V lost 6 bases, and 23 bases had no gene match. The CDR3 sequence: CAISIDRVRSGPLEDTQYF. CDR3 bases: TGTGCCATCAGCATAGACAGGGTGAGATCCGGCCCACTAGAAGATACGCAGTATTTT.